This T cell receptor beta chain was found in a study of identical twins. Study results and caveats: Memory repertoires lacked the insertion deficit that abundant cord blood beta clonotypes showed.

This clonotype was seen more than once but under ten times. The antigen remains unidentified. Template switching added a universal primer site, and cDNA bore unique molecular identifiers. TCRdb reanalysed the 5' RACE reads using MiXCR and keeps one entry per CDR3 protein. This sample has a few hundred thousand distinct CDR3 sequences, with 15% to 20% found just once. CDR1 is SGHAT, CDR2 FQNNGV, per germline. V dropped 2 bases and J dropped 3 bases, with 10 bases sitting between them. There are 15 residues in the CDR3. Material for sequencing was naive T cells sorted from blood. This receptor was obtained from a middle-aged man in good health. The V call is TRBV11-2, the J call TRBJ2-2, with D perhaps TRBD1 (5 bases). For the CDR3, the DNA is TGTGCCAGCAGCTTATCCTGGGGCGACACCGGGGAGCTGTTTTTT. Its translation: CASSLSWGDTGELFF.